The clone carrying this TCR beta chain has a count of ten or more. Four PCR rounds used nested alpha and beta constant region primers plus the SP2 primer. TCRdb independently ran MiXCR on the UMI-ligation and nested PCR reads; one entry per CDR3 protein. The sample consists of roughly 36,000 distinct CDR3 sequences, about 10% of them appearing once. These data originate in a study of naive and memory T cell subsets. Treatment specified: skin biopsy from PPD injection site in Mantoux-positive individual. An oligonucleotide containing a UMI was ligated to the 3' end of TCR cDNA. From germline, CDR1 is DFQATT and CDR2 SNEGSKA (reference sequence). V lost 5 bases to trimming and J lost 0 bases, with 14 bases between them. The CDR3 is 14 residues long.

This receptor was taken from an adult in good health. The chain couples TRBV20-1 to TRBJ2-7; perhaps TRBD2 as D (5 bases). The sample here was skin, taken from a tuberculin skin test site. The CDR3 protein is CSASLEGASYEQYF. The CDR3 DNA is TGCAGTGCTTCTTTAGAGGGAGCCTCCTACGAGCAGTACTTC.